The subject of this entry is one TCR beta chain. This sample was included in a study of T cells expressing NK-cell markers. This CDR3 is built from 14 residues. Germline V gene lookup returns CDR1 DFQATT and CDR2 SNEGSKA (reference sequence). TCRdb reprocessed the 5' RACE reads, keeping one entry per CDR3 protein, no DNA. Its clone listing holds approximately 170,000 distinct CDR3 sequences. The chain recombines TRBV20-1 with TRBJ2-5; TCRdb's D gene call, TRBD2, goes unchecked for lack of DNA. The sequence was collected from a man aged 18-70 years in good health. The material sequenced was blood T cells: a sorted CD56 or NKG2C T cell subset, CD4+ or CD8+ T cells, or bulk PBMC T cells (not recorded which). This CDR3 is CSASWLAEGETQYF.